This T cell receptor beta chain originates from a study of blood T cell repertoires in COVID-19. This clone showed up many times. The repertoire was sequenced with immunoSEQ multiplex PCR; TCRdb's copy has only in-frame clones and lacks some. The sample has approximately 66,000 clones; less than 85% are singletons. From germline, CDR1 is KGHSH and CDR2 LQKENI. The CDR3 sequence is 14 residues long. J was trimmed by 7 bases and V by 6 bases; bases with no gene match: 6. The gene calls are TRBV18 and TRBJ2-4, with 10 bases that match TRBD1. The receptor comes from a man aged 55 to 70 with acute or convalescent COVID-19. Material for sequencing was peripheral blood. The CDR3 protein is CASSRGQGGNIQYF. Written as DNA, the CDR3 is TGTGCCAGCTCTCGCGGACAGGGGGGGAACATTCAGTACTTC.